The present TCR beta chain was sequenced within a study of cytomegalovirus exposure and HLA in healthy donors. Across the whole study: A subsequent analysis stated that the 100 to 150 validation repertoires were run on the same platform as the approximately 660 first-cohort repertoires. The study, taken as a whole, reports: The listing of 150 or so TCR beta chains classed them as cytomegalovirus-associated. Confirmation was obtained in vitro that three CMV-associated chains are specific for CMV antigens. Reports indicated that the classifier achieved high specificity and sensitivity in diagnosing cytomegalovirus status.

The table lists this clone with a few counts. Its matching antigen is unknown. The V gene's germline CDR1 is SQVTM and CDR2 ANQGSEA. V lost 7 bases, J lost 1 base, and 4 bases lay in between. The CDR3 covers 11 residues. The data were produced by immunoSEQ multiplex PCR, yet TCRdb's version contains in-frame clones alone and is incomplete. The sample includes 71,000 or so clones, just under 95% of them seen just once. This TCR derives from a man aged 18 to 30 in good health and CMV-seropositive. The sample taken for sequencing was PBMCs. The V call is TRBV29-1, the J call TRBJ2-2; D is ambiguous. This chain's CDR3 is CSARNTGELFF. CDR3 bases: TGCAGCGCGCGGAACACCGGGGAGCTGTTTTTT.